The rows below give T cell receptor beta chains drawn from one sample of a study of blood T cell repertoires in COVID-19. TCRdb's copy holds only in-frame clones and misses some; the assay was immunoSEQ multiplex PCR. Counted here are just over 90,000 clones, roughly 79% occurring once; the ten biggest clones make up 16%. The sequenced sample was peripheral blood. The source of these receptors is a human donor in a cohort sampled during active COVID-19. The CDR3 runs from the conserved cysteine through the conserved F or W. A D gene is named only where the DNA matches it firmly. Not all rows give a size; the values are once, few, many and, for expanded clones, a class.

V: TRBV7-3; size: .; J: TRBJ1-1; D: TRBD1; CDR3: CASSLATGREAFF; DNA: TGTGCCAGCAGCTTGGCGACAGGGAGGGAAGCTTTCTTT
V: TRBV23-1; size: .; J: TRBJ1-3; D: .; CDR3: CASSQLDSGNTIYF; DNA: TGCGCCAGCAGTCAATTAGACTCTGGAAACACCATATATTTT
V: TRBV28; size: once; J: TRBJ1-5; D: .; CDR3: CASSTPDGRNQPQHF; DNA: TGTGCCAGCAGTACCCCCGACGGGAGGAATCAGCCCCAGCATTTT
V: TRBV21-1; size: .; J: TRBJ1-5; D: .; CDR3: CASTRQAGSNQPQHF; DNA: TGTGCCAGCACCCGCCAGGCGGGTAGCAATCAGCCCCAGCATTTT
V: TRBV18; size: .; J: TRBJ2-3; D: TRBD2; CDR3: CASSRLAVSLTDTQYF; DNA: TGTGCCAGCTCACGACTAGCGGTGAGTCTCACAGATACGCAGTATTTT
V: TRBV6-5; size: .; J: TRBJ2-5; D: .; CDR3: CASSYSTLGGATQYF; DNA: TGTGCCAGCAGTTACTCGACTTTGGGGGGGGCGACCCAGTACTTC
V: TRBV7-9; size: medium-sized; J: TRBJ1-1; D: .; CDR3: CASSLGGGPEAFF; DNA: TGTGCCAGCAGCTTAGGTGGGGGCCCTGAAGCTTTCTTT
V: TRBV28; size: once; J: TRBJ2-3; D: .; CDR3: CASSLRGFNTDTQYF; DNA: TGTGCCAGCAGTTTAAGGGGCTTTAACACAGATACGCAGTATTTT
V: TRBV7-9; size: .; J: TRBJ1-6; D: TRBD1; CDR3: CASSDRAGGNSPLHF; DNA: TGTGCCAGCAGCGATCGAGCAGGGGGCAATTCACCCCTCCACTTT
V: TRBV27; size: .; J: TRBJ1-4; D: TRBD1; CDR3: CASSRQGWGEKLFF; DNA: TGTGCCAGCAGTCGACAGGGCTGGGGGGAAAAACTGTTTTTT
V: TRBV3-1/TRBV3-2; size: .; J: TRBJ2-1; D: TRBD2; CDR3: CASSQGGRVSEQFF; DNA: TGTGCCAGCAGCCAAGGCGGGAGGGTTAGTGAGCAGTTCTTC
V: TRBV7-9; size: .; J: TRBJ2-1; D: TRBD2; CDR3: CASSLVAGGPYNEQFF; DNA: TGTGCCAGCAGCTTAGTGGCGGGAGGGCCTTACAATGAGCAGTTCTTC
V: TRBV27; size: .; J: TRBJ2-1; D: TRBD2; CDR3: CASSLSGSGRYNEQFF; DNA: TGTGCCAGCAGTCTCTCCGGCAGCGGGAGATACAATGAGCAGTTCTTC
V: TRBV28; size: .; J: TRBJ1-1; D: .; CDR3: CASRQTGPSATEAFF; DNA: TGTGCCAGCAGGCAGACAGGCCCTAGTGCGACTGAAGCTTTCTTT
V: TRBV11-2; size: .; J: TRBJ1-1; D: TRBD1; CDR3: CASSLDRSGQGKAFF; DNA: TGTGCCAGCAGCTTAGATCGATCGGGACAGGGGAAAGCTTTCTTT
V: TRBV5-5; size: .; J: TRBJ2-3; D: TRBD2; CDR3: CASSITSGAQGTQYF; DNA: TGTGCCAGCAGTATCACTAGCGGGGCGCAAGGTACGCAGTATTTT
V: TRBV18; size: .; J: TRBJ2-3; D: TRBD2; CDR3: CASSSRLAGGHQDTQYF; DNA: TGTGCCAGCTCCAGCAGGCTAGCGGGAGGGCATCAAGATACGCAGTATTTT
V: TRBV10-1; size: few; J: TRBJ2-1; D: TRBD2; CDR3: CATQRERAGGNEQFF; DNA: TGCGCCACCCAACGGGAGCGAGCGGGGGGCAATGAGCAGTTCTTC
V: TRBV27; size: .; J: TRBJ1-6; D: TRBD1; CDR3: CASSPRGYNSPLHF; DNA: TGTGCCAGCAGTCCCAGGGGGTACAATTCACCCCTCCACTTT
V: TRBV6-6; size: .; J: TRBJ1-6; D: TRBD1; CDR3: CASSGTGIRNSPLHF; DNA: TGTGCCAGCAGTGGGACAGGGATTCGAAATTCACCCCTCCACTTT
V: TRBV4-1; size: .; J: TRBJ2-2; D: .; CDR3: CASSRAGRNTGELFF; DNA: TGCGCCAGCAGCCGGGCCGGGAGGAACACCGGGGAGCTGTTTTTT
V: TRBV28; size: .; J: TRBJ1-5; D: TRBD1; CDR3: CASRVGTGVDQPQHF; DNA: TGTGCCAGCAGGGTCGGGACAGGGGTCGATCAGCCCCAGCATTTT
V: TRBV5-1; size: .; J: TRBJ2-7; D: TRBD2; CDR3: CASSSTSVSYEQYF; DNA: TGCGCCAGCAGCTCTACTAGCGTCTCCTACGAGCAGTACTTC
V: TRBV27; size: once; J: TRBJ1-4; D: .; CDR3: CASSFWGGREKLFF; DNA: TGTGCCAGCAGTTTTTGGGGGGGCCGTGAAAAACTGTTTTTT
V: TRBV3-1/TRBV3-2; size: .; J: TRBJ2-6; D: .; CDR3: CASSQTGSGANVLTF; DNA: TGTGCCAGCAGCCAAACAGGCTCTGGGGCCAACGTCCTGACTTTC
V: TRBV7-9; size: .; J: TRBJ2-1; D: .; CDR3: CASSLISALRFNEQFF; DNA: TGTGCCAGCAGCCTCATTAGCGCGTTAAGGTTTAATGAGCAGTTCTTC
V: TRBV25-1; size: .; J: TRBJ2-5; D: .; CDR3: CASSELSDWQETQYF; DNA: TGTGCCAGCAGTGAATTGTCAGACTGGCAAGAGACCCAGTACTTC
V: TRBV11-2; size: many; J: TRBJ2-2; D: .; CDR3: CASSLTDTGELFF; DNA: TGTGCCAGCAGCTTAACGGACACCGGGGAGCTGTTTTTT
V: TRBV5-6; size: .; J: TRBJ1-2; D: .; CDR3: CASSFDDRPRYTF; DNA: TGTGCCAGCAGCTTTGATGACAGGCCCCGCTACACCTTC
V: TRBV18; size: .; J: TRBJ1-3; D: .; CDR3: CASSPTGVSGNTIYF; DNA: TGTGCCAGCTCGCCGACAGGAGTCTCTGGAAACACCATATATTTT
V: TRBV3-1/TRBV3-2; size: .; J: TRBJ1-2; D: .; CDR3: CASSLRSWGYTF; DNA: TGTGCCAGCAGCCTCAGGTCATGGGGCTACACCTTC
V: TRBV6-2/TRBV6-3; size: .; J: TRBJ1-1; D: .; CDR3: CASSYRQVRMNTEAFF; DNA: TGTGCCAGCAGCTATAGACAGGTCCGCATGAACACTGAAGCTTTCTTT
V: TRBV6-5; size: .; J: TRBJ1-2; D: .; CDR3: CASSRTQGYGYTF; DNA: TGTGCCAGCAGTCGGACACAGGGTTATGGCTACACCTTC
V: TRBV7-3; size: medium-sized; J: TRBJ2-3; D: .; CDR3: CASSPRGTGTDTQYF; DNA: TGTGCCAGCAGCCCCCGCGGGACTGGCACAGATACGCAGTATTTT
V: TRBV27; size: few; J: TRBJ1-2; D: .; CDR3: CASSGTGFGYTF; DNA: TGTGCCAGCAGTGGAACAGGGTTCGGCTACACCTTC
V: TRBV5-1; size: .; J: TRBJ2-5; D: TRBD2; CDR3: CASSPPTSGKSQETQYF; DNA: TGCGCCAGCAGCCCGCCTACTAGCGGGAAGTCCCAAGAGACCCAGTACTTC
V: TRBV5-6; size: .; J: TRBJ1-1; D: .; CDR3: CASSLVQGRTEAFF; DNA: TGTGCCAGCAGCTTGGTGCAGGGGCGGACTGAAGCTTTCTTT
V: TRBV14; size: .; J: TRBJ1-1; D: .; CDR3: CASSNSGGWEAFF; DNA: TGTGCCAGCAGCAATTCGGGGGGATGGGAAGCTTTCTTT
V: TRBV25-1; size: .; J: TRBJ2-7; D: TRBD2; CDR3: CASSDPSGTYYEQYF; DNA: TGTGCCAGCAGTGACCCGAGCGGGACCTACTACGAGCAGTACTTC
V: TRBV19; size: once; J: TRBJ1-5; D: .; CDR3: CASSGGPPYQPQHF; DNA: TGTGCCAGTAGTGGGGGCCCTCCGTATCAGCCCCAGCATTTT
V: TRBV20-1; size: .; J: TRBJ2-7; D: .; CDR3: CSASASNYRHPYEQYF; DNA: TGCAGTGCTAGTGCATCAAATTACCGACATCCATACGAGCAGTACTTC
V: TRBV7-9; size: .; J: TRBJ2-1; D: .; CDR3: CASSPGLVSYNEQFF; DNA: TGTGCCAGCAGCCCGGGACTTGTCTCCTACAATGAGCAGTTCTTC
V: TRBV5-5; size: few; J: TRBJ1-2; D: TRBD1; CDR3: CASSLAGTGYGYTF; DNA: TGTGCCAGCAGCTTAGCCGGGACAGGATATGGCTACACCTTC
V: TRBV30; size: .; J: TRBJ1-2; D: TRBD1; CDR3: CAWDRVGGYTF; DNA: TGTGCCTGGGACAGGGTTGGTGGCTACACCTTC
V: TRBV11-2; size: .; J: TRBJ2-1; D: .; CDR3: CASSGGTGRGNEQFF; DNA: TGTGCCAGCAGCGGAGGGACTGGACGAGGGAATGAGCAGTTCTTC